The 20 T cell receptor beta chains presented below share a single source sample, sequenced in a study of CD8 T cells in ankylosing spondylitis (dated by TCRdb to 2017 to 2019). What the authors observed across the whole study: A TCR beta motif of several highly homologous amino acid variants appeared characteristic of blood from ankylosing spondylitis patients.

The method was 5' RACE. Sequencing used an Illumina HiSeq 2500. TCRdb redid the processing of the public reads, applying fastp at Q25 and MiXCR, and retained in-frame beta chains. Rows are combined by CDR3 protein, so each entry shows the most common genes and DNA. The sample includes more than 400,000 distinct CDR3 sequences, with approximately 5.3% observed a single time. The ten largest clonotypes hold roughly 3.5% of the sample. These receptors have no known antigen. The material sequenced was blood, either unsorted or a sorted T cell fraction (not recorded which). The origin of the receptors is a male donor with ankylosing spondylitis.

This clonotype has a count of ten or more. The chain employs TRBV7-6 and TRBJ1-4; D is unresolved. The CDR3 consists of 20 residues. Germline assignment: CDR1 SGHVS and CDR2 FNYEAQ. Trimming took 1 base from V and 0 from J, leaving 21 bases between them. The CDR3 region is CASSLVPAKRLIATNEKLFF. CDR3 in DNA: TGTGCCAGCAGCTTAGTCCCAGCAAAGCGGCTGATTGCAACTAATGAAAAACTGTTTTTT.

This clonotype has at least ten counts. The chain recombines TRBV15 with TRBJ1-3; TRBD1 might be the D (5 bases). Germline V gene data show CDR1 as LNHNV and CDR2 as YYDKDF (reference sequence). The CDR3 covers 15 residues. Deletions cut 5 bases from V and 0 bases from J, with 11 bases between. CDR3 sequence reads: CATSPQGYSGNTIYF. Here the CDR3 DNA reads TGTGCCACCAGCCCCCAGGGTTACTCTGGAAACACCATATATTTT.

As concerns this clonotype: A much larger clone lies a single base off, so this may be a read error. V is TRBV12-3 or TRBV12-4 and J is TRBJ2-3; D not resolved. The CDR3 sequence is 12 residues long. V was pared by 6 bases and J by 8 bases, with 12 bases between. The CDR3 loop reads CASSQAAVTQYF. DNA of the CDR3: TGTGCCAGCAGCCAGGCTGCAGTTACGCAGTATTTT.

This clonotype was observed at least ten times. The chain has TRBV20-1 and TRBJ2-1, with D perhaps matching TRBD2 (7 bases). Trimming removed 6 bases from V and 6 bases from J, with 24 bases in between. This CDR3 region has 16 residues. Per the germline V gene, CDR1 is DFQATT and CDR2 is SNEGSKA (reference sequence). The CDR3 DNA reads as TGCAGTGCCGGCATTTCTGGGGGGAGGGGGACCAATGAGCAGTTCTTC. Protein product: CSAGISGGRGTNEQFF.

This chain links TRBV28 with TRBJ2-3, with 13 bases fitting TRBD2. The CDR3 extends over 17 amino acids. Germline values: CDR1 MDHEN, CDR2 SYDVKM. The V and J ends lost 8 bases and 3 bases, in that order; junction bases with no gene match: 11. Here the CDR3 reads CASGLGGLAGSTDTQYF. CDR3 DNA: TGTGCCAGCGGCCTTGGGGGACTAGCGGGGTCGACAGATACGCAGTATTTT.

This clonotype has just a few counts. The genes are TRBV4-2 and TRBJ2-7, with 10 bases lining up with TRBD2. The CDR3 length is 15 residues. Germline lookup yields CDR1 LGHNA and CDR2 YNFKEQ. V shed 0 bases and J 6 bases; nucleotides not matched to a gene: 5. CDR3 in DNA: TGTGCCAGCAGCCAAGATAGCCTAGCGGGAGTCGAGCAGTACTTC. Encoded protein: CASSQDSLAGVEQYF.

This clonotype has a count of ten or more. This CDR3 is CSAPDRVREQYF. CDR3 nucleotide sequence: TGCAGTGCTCCGGACAGGGTGAGGGAGCAGTACTTC. V is TRBV20-1 and J is TRBJ2-7; 8 bases line up with TRBD1. Germline loops: CDR1 DFQATT, CDR2 SNEGSKA (reference sequence). Germline trimming cut 5 bases from V and 7 bases from J; bases unmatched to any gene: 7. This CDR3 spans 12 amino acids.

This clonotype was counted ten times or more. The rearrangement joins TRBV6-1 to TRBJ2-1; D may be TRBD2 (5 bases). Trimming left V 5 bases short and J 7 bases short, with 18 bases between. The CDR3 is made up of 15 amino acids. Germline CDR1 MNHNS, CDR2 SASEGT. DNA of the CDR3: TGTGCCAGCAGTCCACTAGGGTCAGAGGAAAATGAGCAGTTCTTC. Translation: CASSPLGSEENEQFF.

This clonotype was detected ten times or more. V and J are TRBV24-1 and TRBJ2-1, with TRBD2 identical over 13 bases. Germline values: CDR1 KGHDR, CDR2 SFDVKD. With 3 bases clipped from V and 8 bases from J, the junction kept 6 bases outside the gene matches. This CDR3 is built from 16 residues. DNA of the CDR3: TGTGCCACCAGTGATCCCACTAGCGGGAGGGCCTATGAGCAGTTCTTC. Its protein product is CATSDPTSGRAYEQFF.

This clonotype was picked up many times. The chain uses TRBV15 and TRBJ2-1; D tentatively fits TRBD1 or TRBD2 (7 bases each). Germline CDR1 reads LNHNV; CDR2 reads YYDKDF (reference sequence). CDR3 length equals 16 residues. V was trimmed by 3 bases and J by 3 bases, leaving 15 bases between them. The CDR3 DNA follows: TGTGCCACCAGCAGCTTTGACAGGGACTACTACAATGAGCAGTTCTTC. Its translation: CATSSFDRDYYNEQFF.

This clonotype was seen a few times. This chain connects TRBV20-1 to TRBJ2-7; possible D gene TRBD1, 6 bases. The germline V gene encodes CDR1 DFQATT and CDR2 SNEGSKA (reference sequence). The CDR3 length is 17 residues. The V end was cut by 2 bases, the J end by 1 base, with 21 bases between. The CDR3 DNA reads TGCAGTGCTAGAATAAGAGGGGGTCTTGGATGGTCCTACGAGCAGTACTTC. It encodes CSARIRGGLGWSYEQYF.

Many counts were recorded for this clonotype. The chain joins TRBV20-1 to TRBJ2-2; TRBD1 matches at 7 bases. V lost 6 bases, J lost 1 base, and 11 bases stayed unmatched. This CDR3 is 16 amino acids long. CDR1 DFQATT and CDR2 SNEGSKA come from the germline V gene (reference sequence). Here the CDR3 reads CSAIRTGDLNTGELFF. CDR3 DNA: TGCAGTGCCATCAGAACAGGGGACCTGAACACCGGGGAGCTGTTTTTT.

This clonotype occurred many times. The V and J genes are TRBV18 and TRBJ1-1; the D is unclear. The CDR3 is 16 amino acids. The V end was cut by 2 bases, the J end by 0 bases, with 13 bases between. Per germline, CDR1 KGHSH and CDR2 LQKENI. This chain's CDR3 is CASSPGLRFMNTEAFF. The CDR3 region has the DNA TGTGCCAGCTCACCAGGGCTGCGGTTCATGAACACTGAAGCTTTCTTT. Filled out from reference TRBV18 and TRBJ1-1, the complete variable domain reads NAGVMQNPRHLVRRRGQEARLRCSPMKGHSHVYWYRQLPEEGLKFMVYLQKENIIDESGMPKERFSAEFPKEGPSILRIQQVVRGDSAAYFCASSPGLRFMNTEAFFGQGTRLTVV.

This clonotype was recorded at least ten times. The chain joins TRBV7-9 to TRBJ2-7; tentative D call: TRBD1 (6 bases). The CDR3 is 14 residues long. The germline V and J ends were trimmed by 7 bases and 3 bases, with 16 bases remaining between them. Germline V gene sequence: CDR1 SEHNR, CDR2 FQNEAQ (reference sequence). In nucleotides, the CDR3 is TGTGCCAGCACCCAAACAGGGTATGGCTACGAGCAGTACTTC. Translated, it gives CASTQTGYGYEQYF.

This clonotype has a count of ten or more. V is TRBV5-1 and J is TRBJ1-1; D might be TRBD1 (5 bases). The germline gives CDR1 SGHRS, CDR2 YFSETQ. The germline V and J ends were trimmed by 5 bases and 6 bases, with 14 bases remaining between them. This CDR3 region has 13 residues. The CDR3 is CASRPPQGSEAFF. The CDR3 DNA sequence: TGCGCCAGCAGACCCCCCCAGGGCTCTGAAGCTTTCTTT.

In its sample, this clonotype was seen many times. This chain links TRBV20-1 with TRBJ2-7; 15 bases are a match to TRBD2. Germline assignment: CDR1 DFQATT and CDR2 SNEGSKA (reference sequence). This CDR3 is built from 18 residues. V trimming: 1 base; J trimming: 4 bases; junction bases outside the gene matches: 11. The CDR3 region is CSARGTSGRARQAYEQYF. CDR3 sequence (DNA): TGCAGTGCTAGAGGGACTAGCGGGAGGGCACGGCAAGCTTACGAGCAGTACTTC.

J is TRBJ2-5 and V is TRBV21-1. TRBV21-1 counts as a pseudogene. The CDR3 sequence is 15 residues long. The CDR3: CASSKADGLPETQYF. The CDR3 DNA follows: TGTGCCAGCAGCAAAGCAGACGGACTACCAGAGACCCAGTACTTC.

V gene TRBV29-1 combines with J gene TRBJ2-3, with 7 nucleotides matching TRBD2. Germline CDR1 and CDR2: SQVTM and ANQGSEA. The CDR3 is 13 residues long. The ends lost 6 bases at V and 6 bases at J; junction bases unmatched: 9. Here the CDR3 DNA reads TGCAGCGTGGGAGGGACTGGGGGGGATACGCAGTATTTT. This codes for CSVGGTGGDTQYF.

This clonotype was detected many times. V is TRBV5-1 and J is TRBJ2-7; D is possibly TRBD2 (5 bases). Between the trimmed V and J ends, which lost 3 bases and 2 bases, there was a span of 18 bases. The CDR3 is made up of 16 amino acids. The germline gives CDR1 SGHRS, CDR2 YFSETQ. CDR3 sequence (DNA): TGCGCCAGCAGCTCCGGCGCAGGAGGTTATGCCTACGAGCAGTACTTC. Translation gives CASSSGAGGYAYEQYF. The full variable domain, rest sourced from reference TRBV5-1 and TRBJ2-7, is KAGVTQTPRYLIKTRGQQVTLSCSPISGHRSVSWYQQTPGQGLQFLFEYFSETQRNKGNFPGRFSGRQFSNSRSEMNVSTLELGDSALYLCASSSGAGGYAYEQYFGPGTRLTVT.

The chain joins TRBV5-1 to TRBJ2-5; 11 bases line up with TRBD2. The germline V gene encodes CDR1 SGHRS and CDR2 YFSETQ. CDR3 length: 15 amino acids. The ends lost 0 bases at V and 4 bases at J; junction bases unmatched: 2. For the CDR3, the DNA is TGCGCCAGCAGCTTGGGAACTAGCGGGGGAGAGACCCAGTACTTC. This encodes CASSLGTSGGETQYF.